Listed here are 3 T cell receptor beta chains from one sample, sequenced in a study of cytomegalovirus exposure and HLA in healthy donors (dated by TCRdb to the late 2010s). The library relied on the immunoSEQ multiplex PCR assay. In its TCRdb copy, this immuneACCESS table keeps in-frame sequences only and misses some clones. Where compared with another copy, unresolved V genes explain less than half of these, and the others have no known cause. Within this sample are around 230,000 clones, with approximately 86% of them counted one time only. Of the sample, around 1.3% falls within the top ten clones. The sequenced sample was PBMCs. The origin of the receptors is a woman under 40 in good health and CMV-seropositive.

V gene TRBV19 combines with J gene TRBJ2-1; TRBD2 matches at 7 bases. The CDR3 length is 17 residues. Germline assignment: CDR1 LNHDA and CDR2 SQIVND (reference sequence). J lost 0 bases, V lost 4 bases, and 9 bases had no gene match. The CDR3 DNA is TGTGCCAGTAGTACTATAATCGGGGGGAGCTCCTACAATGAGCAGTTCTTC. Translating it yields CASSTIIGGSSYNEQFF.

The chain uses TRBV2 and TRBJ2-7, with 9 bases fitting TRBD1. CDR1 and CDR2 (germline): SNHLY, FYNNEI. The V and J ends lost 7 bases and 6 bases, in that order; junction bases with no gene match: 16. The CDR3 contains 16 residues. The CDR3 here is CASIEPRDRVLTEQYF. DNA for the CDR3: TGTGCCAGCATCGAGCCCAGGGACAGGGTTCTCACCGAGCAGTACTTC.

The rearrangement links TRBV28 to TRBJ2-7; 11 bases line up with TRBD2. The CDR3 consists of 15 residues. Losses at the gene ends were 4 bases for V and 9 bases for J; bases not matched to a gene: 11. Germline CDR1 is MDHEN and CDR2 is SYDVKM. CDR3 amino acids: CASSSPTSGKLWQYF. The CDR3 nucleotides read TGTGCCAGCAGTTCTCCGACTAGCGGGAAACTGTGGCAGTACTTC. Based on the CDR3 plus reference TRBV28 and TRBJ2-7, the full variable domain is DVKVTQSSRYLVKRTGEKVFLECVQDMDHENMFWYRQDPGLGLRLIYFSYDVKMKEKGDIPEGYSVSREKKERFSLILESASTNQTSMYLCASSSPTSGKLWQYFGPGTRLTVT.